A selection of T cell receptor beta chains follows, all from one sample in a study of tumor and adjacent non-tumor tissue in lung cancer. TCRdb called the multiplex PCR reads again in MiXCR, with one record for every CDR3 protein. The table shows tens of thousands of distinct CDR3 sequences, with 75% to 85% occurring only once. What was sequenced was distant non-tumor lung tissue. The receptors derive from a man in his sixties with non-small cell lung cancer. The CDR3 runs from the conserved cysteine through the conserved F or W. D genes are given only for firm matches. Not all rows give a size; the values are once, few, many and, for expanded clones, a class.

-	-	TRBV7-9	TRBJ1-2	CASSLAQHYGYTF	TGTGCCAGCAGCTTAGCGCAGCACTATGGCTACACCTTC
-	-	TRBV7-9	TRBJ2-2	CANSLGTGELFF	TGTGCCAACAGCTTAGGGACAGGGGAGCTGTTTTTT
-	-	TRBV29-1	TRBJ1-1	CSSTAGGTEASF	TGCAGCTCGACGGCCGGTGGCACTGAAGCTTCCTTT
-	-	TRBV4-2	TRBJ2-7	CASPGGSGNYEQYF	TGTGCCAGCCCAGGCGGTAGCGGAAACTACGAGCAGTACTTC
-	-	TRBV11-1	TRBJ2-1	CASGLVHGIGMNEQFF	TGTGCCAGCGGCTTAGTTCATGGTATTGGGATGAATGAGCAGTTCTTC
-	-	TRBV29-1	TRBJ1-1	CSAGREMNNETFF	TGCAGCGCTGGGAGGGAGATGAACAATGAAACTTTCTTT
TRBD2	-	TRBV10-3	TRBJ2-6	CAISEHGASGSDSVANVLTF	TGTGCCATCAGTGAACATGGGGCTAGCGGGAGTGACTCTGTGGCCAACGTCCTGACTTTC
-	-	TRBV5-5	TRBJ2-7	CASSPLGSFETDFYEQYF	TGTGCCAGCAGCCCACTTGGGTCGTTCGAGACGGATTTTTACGAGCAGTACTTC
-	-	TRBV29-1	TRBJ2-5	CSAGQGHGETQYF	TGCAGCGCGGGGCAGGGACATGGAGAGACCCAGTACTTC
TRBD1	many	TRBV7-9	TRBJ2-2	CASRPGQGAGELFF	TGTGCCAGCCGCCCGGGACAGGGGGCCGGGGAGCTGTTTTTT
-	-	TRBV7-9	TRBJ2-5	CASSPGRGKETQYF	TGTGCCAGCAGCCCAGGACGGGGAAAAGAGACCCAGTACTTC
-	once	TRBV5-4	TRBJ2-7	CVSSPRGGRAYYKQYF	TGTGTCAGCAGTCCAAGAGGAGGGAGAGCCTACTACAAGCAGTACTTC
-	-	TRBV4-1	TRBJ1-2	CASTSSYGGGIDYGYTF	TGCGCCAGCACATCCTCATACGGGGGAGGGATAGACTATGGCTACACCTTC
TRBD2	few	TRBV5-1	TRBJ2-3	CASGQLAGGTDTQYF	TGCGCCAGCGGCCAGCTAGCGGGAGGCACGGATACGCAGTATTTT
-	-	TRBV5-1	TRBJ2-5	CASSLANIEESRYF	TGCGCCAGCAGCTTGGCCAATATAGAGGAGAGCCGGTACTTC
-	-	TRBV29-1	TRBJ2-5	CSVETGVQVTQYF	TGCAGTGTTGAAACAGGTGTACAAGTGACCCAGTACTTT
-	-	TRBV28	TRBJ1-5	CAGLLGRGNQPQQF	TGTGCCGGTCTACTTGGAAGGGGCAATCAGCCCCAGCAGTTT
-	-	TRBV6-6	TRBJ2-7	CASMEGGYGQYF	TGTGCCAGCATGGAAGGGGGATACGGGCAGTACTTC
TRBD2	-	TRBV7-8	TRBJ2-5	CASTAGLAGAETQYF	TGTGCCAGTACCGCCGGACTAGCGGGAGCCGAGACCCAGTACTTC
-	-	TRBV6-5	TRBJ1-4	CASSKKPTTNEKLSF	TGTGCCAGCAGTAAAAAGCCGACAACTAATGAAAAACTGTCTTTT
TRBD1	-	TRBV6-2/TRBV6-3	TRBJ1-2	CASRQSDRANYGYTF	TGTGCCAGCAGACAGTCTGACAGGGCCAACTATGGCTACACTTTC
-	medium-sized	TRBV4-1	TRBJ2-2	CASSSDSLRGELFF	TGCGCCAGCAGCTCAGACTCCCTACGCGGGGAGCTGTTTTTT
-	-	TRBV2	TRBJ2-2	CARRANRNTWELFF	TGTGCCAGAAGAGCTAACAGAAACACCTGGGAGCTGTTTTTT
-	-	TRBV11-2	TRBJ2-7	CTSSLSQISSEQYF	TGTACCAGCAGCTTATCACAAATTTCCTCCGAGCAATACTTC
-	-	TRBV5-4	TRBJ2-1	CASSSLGIPTSNEQFF	TGTGCCAGCAGCTCTCTCGGGATTCCTACCTCGAATGAGCAGTTCTTC
TRBD2	-	TRBV28	TRBJ2-3	CASSFLADTDTQYF	TGTGCCAGCAGTTTCCTAGCGGACACGGATACGCAGTATTTT
-	-	TRBV12-3/TRBV12-4	TRBJ2-7	CASSSLGSSYKQYF	TGTGCCAGCAGTTCTCTTGGGAGCTCTTACAAGCAGTACTTC
-	many	TRBV5-6	TRBJ2-7	CASSLGGRASYEQYF	TGTGCCAGCAGCTTGGGGGGCAGGGCCTCCTACGAGCAGTACTTC
-	-	TRBV29-1	TRBJ1-5	CSVGGGVNQPQHF	TGCAGCGTTGGAGGTGGCGTCAATCAGCCCCAGCATTTT
-	many	TRBV7-3	TRBJ2-2	CASSQIGQKRTGELFF	TGTGCCAGCAGTCAAATTGGGCAGAAACGTACCGGGGAGCTGTTTTTT
TRBD2	-	TRBV6-1	TRBJ2-3	CVSGGGLAVSTDTQYF	TGTGTCAGCGGCGGCGGACTAGCGGTGAGCACAGATACGCAGTATTTT
-	once	TRBV5-1	TRBJ2-1	CASSSEQAVYNEQSF	TGCGCCAGCAGCTCAGAGCAAGCGGTGTACAATGAGCAGTCCTTC
TRBD2	-	TRBV28	TRBJ2-1	CASSPSGTYNELFF	TGTGCCAGCAGTCCTAGCGGTACTTACAATGAGCTGTTCTTC
-	-	TRBV20-1	TRBJ2-3	CSAPSWTKDTQYF	TGCAGTGCGCCTAGCTGGACCAAAGATACGCAGTATTTT
-	once	TRBV28	TRBJ2-4	CATGGRAGGKNTQYF	TGTGCCACCGGCGGCCGGGCCGGAGGCAAAAACACTCAGTACTTC